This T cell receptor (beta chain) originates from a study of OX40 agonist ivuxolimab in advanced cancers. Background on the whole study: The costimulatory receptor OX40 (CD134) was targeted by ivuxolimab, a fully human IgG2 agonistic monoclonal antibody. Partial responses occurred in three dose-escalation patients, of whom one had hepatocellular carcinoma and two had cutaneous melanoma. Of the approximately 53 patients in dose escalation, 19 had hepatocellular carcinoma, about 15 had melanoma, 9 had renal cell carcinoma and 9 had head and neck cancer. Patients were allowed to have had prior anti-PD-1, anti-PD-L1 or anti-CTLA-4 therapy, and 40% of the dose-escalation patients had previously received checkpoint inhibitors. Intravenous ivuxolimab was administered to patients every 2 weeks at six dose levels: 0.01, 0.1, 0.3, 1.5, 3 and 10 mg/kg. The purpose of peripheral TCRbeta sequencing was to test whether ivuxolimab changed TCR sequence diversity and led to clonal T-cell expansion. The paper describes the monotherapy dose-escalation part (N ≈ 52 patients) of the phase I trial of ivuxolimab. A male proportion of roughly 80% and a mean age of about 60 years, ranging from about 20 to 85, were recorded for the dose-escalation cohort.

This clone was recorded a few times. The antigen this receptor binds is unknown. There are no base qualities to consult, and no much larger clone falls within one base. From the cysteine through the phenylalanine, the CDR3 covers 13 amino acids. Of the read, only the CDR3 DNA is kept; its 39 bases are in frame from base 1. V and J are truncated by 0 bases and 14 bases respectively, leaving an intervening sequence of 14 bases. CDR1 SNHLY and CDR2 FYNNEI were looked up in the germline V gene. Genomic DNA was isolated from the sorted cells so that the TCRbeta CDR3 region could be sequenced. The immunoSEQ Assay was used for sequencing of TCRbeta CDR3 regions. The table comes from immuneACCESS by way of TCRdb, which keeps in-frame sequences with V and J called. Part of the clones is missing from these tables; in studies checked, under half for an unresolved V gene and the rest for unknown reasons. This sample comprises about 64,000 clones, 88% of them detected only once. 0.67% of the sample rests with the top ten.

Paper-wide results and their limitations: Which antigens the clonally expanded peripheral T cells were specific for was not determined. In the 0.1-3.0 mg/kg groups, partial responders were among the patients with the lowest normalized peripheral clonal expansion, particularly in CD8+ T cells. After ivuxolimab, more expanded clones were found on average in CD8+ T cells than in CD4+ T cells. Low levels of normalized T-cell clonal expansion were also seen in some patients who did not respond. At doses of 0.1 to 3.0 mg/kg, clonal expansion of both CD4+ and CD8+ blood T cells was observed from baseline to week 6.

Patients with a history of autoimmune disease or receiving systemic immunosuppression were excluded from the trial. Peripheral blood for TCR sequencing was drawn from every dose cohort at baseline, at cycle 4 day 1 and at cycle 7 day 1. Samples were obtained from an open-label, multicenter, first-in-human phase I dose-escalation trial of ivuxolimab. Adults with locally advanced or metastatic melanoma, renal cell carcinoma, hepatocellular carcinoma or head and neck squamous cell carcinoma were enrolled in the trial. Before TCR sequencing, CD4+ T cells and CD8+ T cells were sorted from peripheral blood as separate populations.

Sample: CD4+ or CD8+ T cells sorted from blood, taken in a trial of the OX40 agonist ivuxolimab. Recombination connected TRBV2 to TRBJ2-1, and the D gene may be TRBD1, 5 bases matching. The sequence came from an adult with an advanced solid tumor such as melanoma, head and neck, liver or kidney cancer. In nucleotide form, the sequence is TGTGCCAGCAGTGAAGCGGGGCTGGGAACGAAGTTCTTC. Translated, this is CASSEAGLGTKFF.